A selection of T cell receptor beta chains follows, all from one sample in a study of human T cells and chemical hapten exposure. TCRdb itself ran the RACE reads through MiXCR, one entry per CDR3 protein. The repertoire holds under 400,000 distinct CDR3 sequences, more than 4.5% seen once, with roughly 2.6% in the top ten. Source: whole blood, taken in connection with sensitization to the hapten diphenylcyclopropenone (DPC). All receptors derive from a woman aged 45-65 years with alopecia areata. Some clones in this sample may be carry-over from other donors' samples. CDR3s include the opening cysteine and the closing phenylalanine or tryptophan. The order of the fields is V gene, clone size, J gene, CDR3 protein. Part of the rows lack a size; the others show once, few, many or a class for expanded clones.

v_call: TRBV27
clone_size: .
j_call: TRBJ2-7
cdr3_aa: CASSPAGNYEQYF

v_call: TRBV5-1
clone_size: few
j_call: TRBJ1-6
cdr3_aa: CASSTRTGQNSPLHF

v_call: TRBV7-6
clone_size: .
j_call: TRBJ1-1
cdr3_aa: CASSLAGRGIGNTEAFF

v_call: TRBV10-2
clone_size: .
j_call: TRBJ2-1
cdr3_aa: CASSESRGNNEQFF

v_call: TRBV12-3/TRBV12-4
clone_size: .
j_call: TRBJ2-5
cdr3_aa: CASSRGVYPPRETQYF

v_call: TRBV13
clone_size: few
j_call: TRBJ2-7
cdr3_aa: CASSPRGTGISYEQYF

v_call: TRBV7-2
clone_size: many
j_call: TRBJ2-6
cdr3_aa: CASSPIGQGAYGANVLTF

v_call: TRBV28
clone_size: many
j_call: TRBJ1-1
cdr3_aa: CASSFRSQGRVNTEAFF

v_call: TRBV7-8
clone_size: few
j_call: TRBJ1-5
cdr3_aa: CASRGGNTNQPQHF

v_call: TRBV7-2
clone_size: many
j_call: TRBJ2-1
cdr3_aa: CASSPASGRAENEQFF

v_call: TRBV2
clone_size: .
j_call: TRBJ1-4
cdr3_aa: CASLLNEKLFF

v_call: TRBV11-1
clone_size: many
j_call: TRBJ2-7
cdr3_aa: CASSSGGSSYEQYF

v_call: TRBV6-1
clone_size: .
j_call: TRBJ1-5
cdr3_aa: CASSERDDQPQHF

v_call: TRBV5-1
clone_size: .
j_call: TRBJ1-3
cdr3_aa: CASSLEGLSGNTIYF

v_call: TRBV5-5
clone_size: .
j_call: TRBJ2-3
cdr3_aa: CASSSYGGDTDTQYF

v_call: TRBV27
clone_size: many
j_call: TRBJ2-6
cdr3_aa: CASSPSSVSGANVLTF

v_call: TRBV12-3/TRBV12-4
clone_size: .
j_call: TRBJ2-3
cdr3_aa: CASSLGAASTDTQYF

v_call: TRBV29-1
clone_size: many
j_call: TRBJ2-3
cdr3_aa: CSVRGASTDTQYF

v_call: TRBV5-5
clone_size: .
j_call: TRBJ2-3
cdr3_aa: CASSWQVATDTQYF

v_call: TRBV4-3
clone_size: many
j_call: TRBJ2-3
cdr3_aa: CASSFAGTSGTDTQYF

v_call: TRBV3-1
clone_size: many
j_call: TRBJ2-1
cdr3_aa: CASSQFDSYNEQFF

v_call: TRBV15
clone_size: few
j_call: TRBJ1-3
cdr3_aa: CATSRDGRTGVGGNTIYF

v_call: TRBV6-5
clone_size: .
j_call: TRBJ2-1
cdr3_aa: CASSPTGTGVNEQFF

v_call: TRBV12-3/TRBV12-4
clone_size: few
j_call: TRBJ2-2
cdr3_aa: CASSFGTGGFGELFF

v_call: TRBV28
clone_size: few
j_call: TRBJ2-7
cdr3_aa: CASSLIGPYEQYF

v_call: TRBV18
clone_size: .
j_call: TRBJ2-3
cdr3_aa: CASSRTGAFTDTQYF

v_call: TRBV3-1
clone_size: few
j_call: TRBJ1-5
cdr3_aa: CASSGLGNQPQHF

v_call: TRBV11-2
clone_size: many
j_call: TRBJ2-3
cdr3_aa: CASSFRGTSTDTQYF

v_call: TRBV12-3/TRBV12-4
clone_size: many
j_call: TRBJ1-5
cdr3_aa: CASSPDGGDQPQHF

v_call: TRBV3-1
clone_size: many
j_call: TRBJ1-1
cdr3_aa: CASSQEGGGGGSTEAFF

v_call: TRBV2
clone_size: .
j_call: TRBJ2-1
cdr3_aa: CASSEAGNEQFF

v_call: TRBV7-3
clone_size: many
j_call: TRBJ2-3
cdr3_aa: CASSFGRGVGTDTQYF

v_call: TRBV4-2
clone_size: few
j_call: TRBJ2-1
cdr3_aa: CAGSLGGEQFF

v_call: TRBV29-1
clone_size: many
j_call: TRBJ1-1
cdr3_aa: CSVQEGSTEAFF

v_call: TRBV6-1
clone_size: many
j_call: TRBJ1-5
cdr3_aa: CASRLNLSNQPQHF

v_call: TRBV3-1
clone_size: .
j_call: TRBJ2-3
cdr3_aa: CASSQRAVATDTQYF

v_call: TRBV6-2/TRBV6-3
clone_size: few
j_call: TRBJ1-5
cdr3_aa: CASSYRGGLQPQHF

v_call: TRBV12-3/TRBV12-4
clone_size: few
j_call: TRBJ2-1
cdr3_aa: CASMEIGTSGGYNEQFF

v_call: TRBV6-5
clone_size: many
j_call: TRBJ2-3
cdr3_aa: CASSPSGGGSAQYF

v_call: TRBV15
clone_size: many
j_call: TRBJ1-1
cdr3_aa: CATSSQGGGTEAFF

v_call: TRBV18
clone_size: .
j_call: TRBJ2-7
cdr3_aa: CASSPDRDEQYF

v_call: TRBV5-5
clone_size: .
j_call: TRBJ2-1
cdr3_aa: CASSWTGSSSYNEQFF

v_call: TRBV7-2
clone_size: few
j_call: TRBJ2-5
cdr3_aa: CASSLVQGAQETQYF

v_call: TRBV15
clone_size: .
j_call: TRBJ1-5
cdr3_aa: CATSFPGVGQPQHF